A selection of T cell receptor beta chains follows, all from one sample in a study of shared clonotypes between healthy human individuals. Assay: immunoSEQ multiplex PCR; the TCRdb copy retains only in-frame clones and omits some. The table shows approximately 480,000 clones, with 75% to 80% occurring only once. Sequencing input: PBMCs. The receptors originated from a woman in her 40s in good health. Some clones in this sample may be carry-over from other donors' samples. Both conserved end residues are part of each CDR3. Fields, in order: clone size, J gene, D gene, V gene, CDR3 DNA, CDR3 protein. A D gene is named only where the DNA matches it firmly. Expanded clones are given a class, and other clones once, few, many or no size at all.

. TRBJ2-7 TRBD1 TRBV6-1 TGTGCCAGCAGTGTAGACAGGGGGCTTTACGAGCAGTACTTC CASSVDRGLYEQYF
. TRBJ2-2 TRBD2 TRBV29-1 TGCAGCGTTGCGGTCCGCGGGAGTACCGGGGAGCTGTTTTTT CSVAVRGSTGELFF
. TRBJ1-2 . TRBV30 TGTGCCTGGAGTGTAGCGGGGTCTGGTGGCTACACCTTC CAWSVAGSGGYTF
. TRBJ2-3 . TRBV5-4 TGTGCCAGCAGCTTGGGGGGTGAAACTAGCACAGATACGCAGTATTTT CASSLGGETSTDTQYF
. TRBJ2-3 . TRBV15 TGTGCCACCAGCAGAGGGCGGAGCACAGATACGCAGTATTTT CATSRGRSTDTQYF
once TRBJ2-7 TRBD2 TRBV5-4 TGTGCCAGCAGCCGATCGATAGCGGGAGAAAACGAGCAGTACTTC CASSRSIAGENEQYF
. TRBJ1-5 TRBD1 TRBV4-2 TGTGCCAGCAGCCAAGTGGGACAGGGGGCTGGACAGCCCCAGCATTTT CASSQVGQGAGQPQHF
few TRBJ2-3 TRBD2 TRBV6-4 TGTGCCAGCAGTGACGGTAGCGGGAGCTCAGATACGCAGTATTTT CASSDGSGSSDTQYF
. TRBJ2-7 . TRBV5-4 TGTGCCAGCAGCTTGGGACTAGGAACCTACGAGCAGTACTTC CASSLGLGTYEQYF
. TRBJ2-7 TRBD2 TRBV9 TGTGCCAGCAGCCCCACCGGGACTAGCGGGATGTACGAGCAGTACTTC CASSPTGTSGMYEQYF
. TRBJ2-7 . TRBV13 TGTGCCAGCAGCTTATCTGGGGACCACTCCTACGAGCAGTACTTC CASSLSGDHSYEQYF
once TRBJ1-5 . TRBV11-3 TGTGCCAGCAGCTTATATTACACATCGAAGGGCGACAGGACCAATCAGCCCCAGCATTTT CASSLYYTSKGDRTNQPQHF
. TRBJ2-6 . TRBV19 TGTGCCAGTAGTGTGACCGGGTTATACTCTGGGGCCAACGTCCTGACTTTC CASSVTGLYSGANVLTF
few TRBJ2-3 . TRBV5-1 TGCGCCACCTCGGAACTCCCTAGCACAGATACGCAGTATTTT CATSELPSTDTQYF
. TRBJ1-4 TRBD1 TRBV19 TGTGCCGTGAGACAGGGGGCACAAACTAATGAAAAACTGTTTTTT CAVRQGAQTNEKLFF
many TRBJ2-3 . TRBV18 TGTGCCAGCTCACCCCTGGCGGATAACACAGATACGCAGTATTTT CASSPLADNTDTQYF
once TRBJ1-4 . TRBV4-1 TGCGCCAGCAGCCAAGAGGTCAGACTAGTTGCAACTAATGAAAAACTGTTTTTT CASSQEVRLVATNEKLFF
. TRBJ2-7 . TRBV19 TGTGCCAGTAGTATTAGTGGGAGCAGCACCTACGAGCAGTACTTC CASSISGSSTYEQYF
once TRBJ2-5 . TRBV19 TGTGCCAGTAGTATCTCGTGGGGGCAAGAGACCCAGTACTTC CASSISWGQETQYF
. TRBJ2-3 . TRBV10-3 TGTGCTCACGGGCGACTAGTGACAGATACGCAGTATTTT CAHGRLVTDTQYF
few TRBJ2-7 . TRBV7-2 TGTGCCAGCAGCCCATATAGGACAGCGTACGAGCAGTACTTC CASSPYRTAYEQYF
once TRBJ2-1 TRBD2 TRBV5-1 TGCGCCAGCGAAGCAGCGGGAGCGAACAATGAGCAGTTCTTC CASEAAGANNEQFF
. TRBJ1-2 . TRBV5-1 TGCGCCAGCAGCTTGGTCGCAGGGGATAACTATGGCTACACCTTC CASSLVAGDNYGYTF
. TRBJ2-5 . TRBV7-3 TGTGCCAGCAGCAAGGAGGGGGCTTTGGAGACCCAGTACTTC CASSKEGALETQYF
few TRBJ1-1 . TRBV6-5 TGTGCCAGCAGTCGGAACCACCCGAACACTGAAGCTTTCTTT CASSRNHPNTEAFF
once TRBJ1-5 . TRBV6-1 TGTGCCAGCAGCGAGACAGGAACGAGCAATCAGCCCCAGCATTTT CASSETGTSNQPQHF
. TRBJ2-7 . TRBV27 TGTGCCAGCAGGACTAGGACGGCCGAGCAGTACTTC CASRTRTAEQYF
. TRBJ2-1 . TRBV29-1 TGCAGCGTTGCTGGGGGACGGGCGGGAAGTGGTCGTGGGGCCTACAATGAGCAGTTCTTC CSVAGGRAGSGRGAYNEQFF